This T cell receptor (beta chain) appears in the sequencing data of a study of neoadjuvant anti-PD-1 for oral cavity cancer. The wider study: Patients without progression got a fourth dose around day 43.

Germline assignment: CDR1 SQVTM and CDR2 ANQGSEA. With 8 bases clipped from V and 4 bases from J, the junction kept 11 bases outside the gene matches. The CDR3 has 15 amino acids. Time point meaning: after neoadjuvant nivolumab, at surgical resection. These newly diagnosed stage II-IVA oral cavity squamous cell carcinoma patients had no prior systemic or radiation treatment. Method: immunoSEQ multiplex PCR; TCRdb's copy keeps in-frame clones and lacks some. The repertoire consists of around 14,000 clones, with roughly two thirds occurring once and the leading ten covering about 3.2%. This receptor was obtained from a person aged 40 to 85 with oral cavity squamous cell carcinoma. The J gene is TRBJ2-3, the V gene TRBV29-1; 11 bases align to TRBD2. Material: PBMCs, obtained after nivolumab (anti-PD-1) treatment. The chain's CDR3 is CSSQSTSGKADTQYF. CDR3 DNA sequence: TGCAGCTCCCAGTCGACTAGCGGGAAAGCAGATACGCAGTATTTT.